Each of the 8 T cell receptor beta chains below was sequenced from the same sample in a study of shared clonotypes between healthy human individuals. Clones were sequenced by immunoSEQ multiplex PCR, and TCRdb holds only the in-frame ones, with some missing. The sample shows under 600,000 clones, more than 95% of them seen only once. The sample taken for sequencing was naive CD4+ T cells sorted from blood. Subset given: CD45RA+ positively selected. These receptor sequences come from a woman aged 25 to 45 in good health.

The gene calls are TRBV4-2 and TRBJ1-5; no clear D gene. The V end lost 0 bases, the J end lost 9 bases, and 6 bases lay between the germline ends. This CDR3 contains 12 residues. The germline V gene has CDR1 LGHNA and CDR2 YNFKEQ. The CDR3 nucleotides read TGTGCCAGCAGCCAAGAGGGAGGGCCCCAGCATTTT. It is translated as CASSQEGGPQHF.

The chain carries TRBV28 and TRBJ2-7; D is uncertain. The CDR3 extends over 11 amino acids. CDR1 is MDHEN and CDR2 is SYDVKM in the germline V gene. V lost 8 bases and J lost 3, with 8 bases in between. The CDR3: CASGLHYEQYF. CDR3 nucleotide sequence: TGTGCCAGCGGCCTACACTACGAGCAGTACTTC.

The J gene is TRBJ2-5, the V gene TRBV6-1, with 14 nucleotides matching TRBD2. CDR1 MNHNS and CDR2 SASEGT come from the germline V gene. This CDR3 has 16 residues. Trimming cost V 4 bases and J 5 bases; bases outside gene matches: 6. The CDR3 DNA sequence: TGTGCCAGCAGTGGCCCGGGACTAGCGGGAGTGGAGACCCAGTACTTC. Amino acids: CASSGPGLAGVETQYF.

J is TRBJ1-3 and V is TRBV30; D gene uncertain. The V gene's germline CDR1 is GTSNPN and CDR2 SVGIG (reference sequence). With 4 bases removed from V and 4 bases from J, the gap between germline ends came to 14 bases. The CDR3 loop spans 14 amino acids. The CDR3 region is CAWIPSGVGNTIYF. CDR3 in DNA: TGTGCCTGGATCCCCAGTGGAGTAGGAAACACCATATATTTT.

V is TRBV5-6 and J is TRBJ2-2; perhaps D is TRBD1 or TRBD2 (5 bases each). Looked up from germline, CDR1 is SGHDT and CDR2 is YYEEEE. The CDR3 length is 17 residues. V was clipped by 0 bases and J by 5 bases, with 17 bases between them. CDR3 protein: CASSLVGAGLRTGELFF. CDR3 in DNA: TGTGCCAGCAGCTTGGTAGGGGCGGGTTTGCGGACCGGGGAGCTGTTTTTT.

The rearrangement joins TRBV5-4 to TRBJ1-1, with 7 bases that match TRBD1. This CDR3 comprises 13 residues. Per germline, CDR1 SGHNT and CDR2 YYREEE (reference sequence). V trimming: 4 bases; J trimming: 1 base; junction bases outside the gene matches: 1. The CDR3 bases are TGTGCCAGCAGCCGGACAGGGAACACTGAAGCTTTCTTT. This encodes CASSRTGNTEAFF.

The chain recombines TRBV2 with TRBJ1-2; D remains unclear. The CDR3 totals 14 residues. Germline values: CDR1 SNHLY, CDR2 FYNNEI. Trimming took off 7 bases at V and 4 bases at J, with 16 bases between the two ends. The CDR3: CASTPTSEVYGYTF. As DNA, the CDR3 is TGTGCCAGCACCCCGACCAGCGAAGTCTATGGCTACACCTTC.

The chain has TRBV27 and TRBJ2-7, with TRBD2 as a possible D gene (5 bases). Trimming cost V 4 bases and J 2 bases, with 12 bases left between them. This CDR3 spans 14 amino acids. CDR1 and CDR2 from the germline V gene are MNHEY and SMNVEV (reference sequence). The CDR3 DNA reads TGTGCCAGCAGTTCTGGACGGCGGGCCTACGAGCAGTACTTC. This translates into CASSSGRRAYEQYF.